Sequencing of this TCR beta chain was carried out in a study of PD-L1 blockade in urothelial cancer. Study context: Blood was tested 3 weeks (second dose) and 6 weeks into treatment. T cells were recovered from blood samples at a median of roughly 130,000.

Time point meaning: peripheral blood 6 weeks after treatment start. The CDR3 runs to 13 residues. The germline CDR1 and CDR2 sequences are SQVTM and ANQGSEA. J lost 1 base, V lost 4 bases, and 3 bases had no gene match. Libraries were prepared by immunoSEQ multiplex PCR; TCRdb keeps only in-frame clonotypes and omits some of them. The sample consists of 75,000 to 100,000 clones, around four fifths of them appearing once. The chain joins TRBV29-1 to TRBJ2-7, with 8 positions matching TRBD1. The sequence was obtained from a man between 65 and 80 years old with urothelial cancer. The sample was PBMCs, taken around atezolizumab (anti-PD-L1) treatment. The CDR3 sequence is CSVGGTGSYEQYF. As DNA, the CDR3 is TGCAGCGTTGGGGGGACAGGATCCTACGAGCAGTACTTC.